This entry describes one T cell receptor (beta chain). Its antigen remains undetermined. Base qualities were left out, and no much larger clone turns up one base away. The CDR3 covers 16 residues, taking in both the cysteine and the phenylalanine. The retained sequence is limited to the CDR3, 48 bases, with the frame set at the first base. For CDR1 and CDR2, the germline V gene lists SGHDN and FVKESK. The germline ends are 16 bases apart after V is trimmed by 1 base and J by 6 bases. The data were obtained in a study of post-analysis software for immune sequencing data (dated by TCRdb to between 2015 and 2016). Concerning the study at large: Relapsing-remitting, secondary progressive and progressive-relapsing multiple sclerosis were recorded as disease courses, and subtype annotation was lacking for some patients. Patient repertoires were compared against roughly 12 previously published healthy control repertoires from donors aged about 6 to 27 years. A subset of samples was prepared in parallel using single-end sample barcoding, then pooled and co-amplified after Illumina adapter ligation. Paper-wide results and their limitations: The multiple sclerosis patient group was slightly younger than the control group. Multiple sclerosis patients had significantly lower normalized Chao1 diversity than controls, a result that suggests substantial peripheral T-cell clonal expansion. Significantly higher frequencies in patients than in controls were found for about 5 TRBV segments, including TRBV5-6, TRBV5-1 and TRBV20-1. Direct clustering with F measure showed strong co-clustering of samples prepared in the same batch, prompting a batch-effect correction.

The sample's time point, from its label and the paper: second blood draw from one MS patient after hematopoietic stem cell transplantation. To demonstrate the VDJtools post-analysis software, the study profiled TCR beta repertoires from the peripheral blood of about 13 young patients with multiple sclerosis. The multiple sclerosis patients were children and adolescents between roughly 6 and 15 years of age. The method behind the library was PCR. The sequencer listed for this sample is Illumina HiSeq 2500. Unique molecular identifiers were incorporated into TCR beta cDNA libraries to reduce PCR and sequencing biases. Per 1 to 10 million input T cells, some 500,000 cDNA molecules were obtained, such that each molecule approximated one T cell. The same protocol used for the earlier healthy control dataset was applied to prepare and sequence the patient libraries. Samples belonging to the same batch were prepared together, multiplexed and sequenced on a shared HiSeq lane. The published analysis was carried out like this. MIGEC was used to process the raw barcoded reads, and molecular identifier groups with only a single read were discarded before consensus assembly and CDR3 extraction. Clonotype tables were post-analysed with VDJtools, normalizing diversity by down-sampling all datasets to the smallest sample size. Repertoire overlap clustering matched CDR3 amino acid but not nucleotide sequences to correct batch-related cross-sample contamination. Using fastp at Q25 and MiXCR, TCRdb reprocessed the public reads and kept productive beta chains. Rows with a matching CDR3 protein are joined into one entry that keeps the most common DNA and genes. These V and J calls derive from TCRdb rather than the authors' analysis. Recorded for this sample are roughly 160,000 distinct CDR3 sequences; roughly 34% of them occurred a single time. 28% of the sample is taken by the ten largest.

In this chain, TRBV14 is recombined with TRBJ2-1; the D element might be TRBD1 or TRBD2, as each aligns at 6 bases. This specimen consisted of blood, obtained after autologous hematopoietic stem cell transplantation. The clonotype originates from a girl aged 5-17 years with multiple sclerosis. Donor details come from another sample of the same person, matched by shared clones. The DNA sequence follows: TGTGCCAGCAGCCAAGGGGGGGCCCTTTCTATCAATGAGCAGTTCTTC. Its protein reads: CASSQGGALSINEQFF.